These T cell receptor beta chains were read from a single sample in a study of T cells in Graves' hyperthyroidism and ophthalmopathy. TCRdb fed the multiplex PCR reads into MiXCR, producing one record per CDR3 protein. The data contain 450,000 to 700,000 distinct CDR3 sequences, about 43% of them seen just once; the ten biggest clones take up 15% to 20%. The sequencing input was peripheral blood or thyroid tissue (not recorded which). All receptors come from an adult woman with Graves' disease, either hyperthyroidism or ophthalmopathy (not recorded which). Both conserved end residues are part of each CDR3. D genes are given only for firm matches. Size is omitted from some rows. Given values are once, few, many or a class for expanded clones.

clone size,J gene,V gene,D gene,CDR3 DNA,CDR3 protein
many,TRBJ2-5,TRBV3-1,TRBD2,TGTGCCAGCAGTCTGCTAGCGGGAGGCCGACAAGAGACCCAGTACTTC,CASSLLAGGRQETQYF
-,TRBJ1-1,TRBV10-3,-,TGTGCCATCAGTGAGTCTCGGACCGCGGCGGGCACTGAAGCTTTCTTT,CAISESRTAAGTEAFF
many,TRBJ1-4,TRBV5-8,-,TGTGCCAGCAGCTTGAAGGGGACAACTAATGAAAAACTGTTTTTT,CASSLKGTTNEKLFF
many,TRBJ1-1,TRBV6-5,-,TGTGCCAGCAGCGTCGGTCCTGAAGCTTTCTTT,CASSVGPEAFF
-,TRBJ2-7,TRBV6-6,-,TGTGCCAGCGGGACTGCCTCGACGGGACACGCTTCCTACGAGCAGTACTTC,CASGTASTGHASYEQYF
-,TRBJ1-3,TRBV10-3,-,TGTGCCACCCAATCTGGAAACACCATATATTTT,CATQSGNTIYF
-,TRBJ2-6,TRBV2,-,TGTGCCAGCAGTGCGTCCCGGGCCGTCTCTGGGGCCAACGTCCTGACTTTC,CASSASRAVSGANVLTF
-,TRBJ2-7,TRBV10-2,-,TGCGCCAGCAGTGAGCCCGGGTACGAGCAGTACTTC,CASSEPGYEQYF
-,TRBJ2-2,TRBV9,-,TGTGCCAGCAGCGGGGGCCACCCGAACACCGGGGAGCTGTTTTTT,CASSGGHPNTGELFF
many,TRBJ2-2,TRBV10-3,TRBD2,TGTGCCGGGGGACTAGCGGACACCGGGGAGCTGTTTTTT,CAGGLADTGELFF
many,TRBJ2-7,TRBV20-1,TRBD1,TGCAGTGCTAGAGCAGAGACAGGGATGGTTAGGGAGCAGTACTTC,CSARAETGMVREQYF
many,TRBJ1-5,TRBV3-1,-,TGTGCCAGCAGCCAAGCACTTTATCAGCCCCAGCATTTT,CASSQALYQPQHF
many,TRBJ1-1,TRBV6-5,-,TGTGCCAGCTACAGGGACACTGAAGCTTTCTTT,CASYRDTEAFF
many,TRBJ1-5,TRBV2,TRBD1,TGTGCCAGCAGTACAGGGGGTCGCGGCAATCAGCCCCAGCATTTT,CASSTGGRGNQPQHF
many,TRBJ1-1,TRBV10-2,-,TGCGCCACTCAGGGGAACACTGAAGCTTTCTTT,CATQGNTEAFF
-,TRBJ1-2,TRBV5-1,-,TGCGCCAGCAGCCGCAGGGAAAATGGCTACACCTTC,CASSRRENGYTF
-,TRBJ1-6,TRBV15,-,TGTGCCACCAGCAGTTACCCAGGAAATTCACCCCTCCACTTT,CATSSYPGNSPLHF
-,TRBJ2-7,TRBV28,-,TGTGCCAGCAGTTTATCGGCCTTCGAGCAGTACTTC,CASSLSAFEQYF
-,TRBJ1-1,TRBV7-9,TRBD1,TGTGCCAGCAGCGGGACAGGGGCCGTGAACACTGAAGCTTTCTTT,CASSGTGAVNTEAFF
many,TRBJ2-5,TRBV13,-,TGTGCCAGCAGCTTGGAGAGGATGAGCGGGACCCAGTACTTC,CASSLERMSGTQYF
few,TRBJ2-7,TRBV5-1,-,TGCGCCAGCAGCCCAGAATTCAGAATGGCACGGAAAAATTCCTACGAGCAGTACTTC,CASSPEFRMARKNSYEQYF
-,TRBJ2-7,TRBV9,TRBD1,TGTGCCAGCAGCTTGGGACCGGGACAGGGAAACGAGCAGTACTTC,CASSLGPGQGNEQYF
many,TRBJ2-7,TRBV4-1,TRBD2,TGCGCCAGCAGCCCGACCGGGGGGACCCCCTACGAGCAGTACTTC,CASSPTGGTPYEQYF
-,TRBJ1-2,TRBV12-3/TRBV12-4,-,TGTGCCAGCAGTGCAGGCCCTGCCGGGGTGAATGGCTACACCTTC,CASSAGPAGVNGYTF
few,TRBJ2-5,TRBV29-1,-,TGCAGCGTTGGTGGAGGGGTGGTCGAGACCCAGTACTTC,CSVGGGVVETQYF
-,TRBJ2-7,TRBV5-8,-,TGTGCCAGCAGCTGGAATCCGGGACATTACTCCTACGAGCAGTACTTC,CASSWNPGHYSYEQYF
many,TRBJ1-2,TRBV5-1,-,TGCGCCAGCAGCTTGGAAAGGGGTACAGGCTACACCTTC,CASSLERGTGYTF
-,TRBJ1-6,TRBV30,-,TGTGCCTGGGCACCGGACTTTTTCTCACCCCTCCACTTT,CAWAPDFFSPLHF
-,TRBJ2-7,TRBV2,TRBD1,TGTGCCACCCGTGGACAGGGGCCTTCCTACGAGCAGTACTTC,CATRGQGPSYEQYF
once,TRBJ1-1,TRBV10-3,-,TGTGCCATCAGTGAGTCGATGGCGGGGAACACTGAAGCTTTCTTT,CAISESMAGNTEAFF
-,TRBJ2-7,TRBV10-3,TRBD1,TGTGCCATCAGTGAGAACCCGACAGGGATGTACGAGCAGTACTTC,CAISENPTGMYEQYF
-,TRBJ1-1,TRBV20-1,-,TGCAGTGGCCGACGGGGTATGGGTAACACCGGGGGCACTGAAGCCTTCTTT,CSGRRGMGNTGGTEAFF
many,TRBJ2-7,TRBV5-8,TRBD2,TGTGCCAGCAGCTTGAGGGGAGGGACCTACGAGCAGTACTTC,CASSLRGGTYEQYF
many,TRBJ1-4,TRBV2,-,TGTGCCAGCAATTGGGCAGGGCTTGGGGAAAAACTGTTTTTT,CASNWAGLGEKLFF
few,TRBJ2-3,TRBV5-1,-,TGCGCCAGCAGCCAACTTACAGGGTTCACAGATACGCAGTATTTT,CASSQLTGFTDTQYF
many,TRBJ1-2,TRBV4-1,-,TGCGCCAGCAGCCAGAACCGGGGAGTTTATGGCTACACCTTC,CASSQNRGVYGYTF
many,TRBJ2-2,TRBV7-2,-,TGTGCCAGCAGCCCCCCTCGAGAGGGAGTGACCGGGGAGCTGTTTTTT,CASSPPREGVTGELFF
few,TRBJ1-1,TRBV7-9,TRBD1,TGTGCCAGCAGCTTAGATCGTTGGGGACAGGCCCCCATGAACACTGAAGCTTTCTTT,CASSLDRWGQAPMNTEAFF
many,TRBJ1-5,TRBV20-1,-,TGCAGTGCCAGGGACCCGACGTGGTGGTCCCAGCATTTT,CSARDPTWWSQHF
many,TRBJ1-1,TRBV11-1,-,TGTGCCAGCAGCGCAGGGAGCGGGAACACTGAAGCTTTCTTT,CASSAGSGNTEAFF
-,TRBJ2-4,TRBV19,TRBD2,TGTGCCAGTAGTTGGCTAGCGGGAAGAAAGGACATTCAGTACTTC,CASSWLAGRKDIQYF
few,TRBJ2-7,TRBV7-2,TRBD1,TGTGCCAGCAGCCTAGACAGGGTTACCTCCTACGAGCAGTACTTC,CASSLDRVTSYEQYF
-,TRBJ1-3,TRBV4-1,-,TGCGCCAGCAGCCCCCTGGGTTCTGGAAACACCATATATTTT,CASSPLGSGNTIYF
many,TRBJ2-5,TRBV20-1,TRBD2,TGCAGTGCTAGGGCCGGGACTAGCGGGGAAGAGACCCAGTACTTC,CSARAGTSGEETQYF
many,TRBJ1-1,TRBV7-2,-,TGTGCCAGCAGCTCGAGTCCTACTGAAGCTTTCTTT,CASSSSPTEAFF
once,TRBJ2-1,TRBV7-9,TRBD2,TGTGCCAGCAGCTCTCCCGGACTAGCGGGGGGAAATGAGCAGTTCTTC,CASSSPGLAGGNEQFF
many,TRBJ1-2,TRBV6-1,-,TGTGCCAGCAGTGAATTAGGGCATGGCTACACCTTC,CASSELGHGYTF
-,TRBJ1-2,TRBV28,-,TGTGCCAGCACTAGGGACGGAGCTAACTATGGCTACACCTTC,CASTRDGANYGYTF
many,TRBJ2-7,TRBV20-1,-,TGCAGTGCTCACGGAGGGGTAGGCTACGAGCAGTACTTC,CSAHGGVGYEQYF
-,TRBJ1-5,TRBV20-1,TRBD1,TGCGGTGCCCGGGACAGGGCCGACAATCAGCCCCAGCATTTT,CGARDRADNQPQHF
few,TRBJ1-2,TRBV29-1,-,TGCAGCATCAAGGACAGCTACGGCTACACCTTC,CSIKDSYGYTF
many,TRBJ2-7,TRBV20-1,TRBD2,TGCAGTGCTAGAGACGATAGCCGGGAGGGCGTTAACGAGCAGTACTTC,CSARDDSREGVNEQYF
-,TRBJ2-5,TRBV6-5,-,TGTGCCAGCAGCCACCAGGGGGAGGGGACCCAGTACTTC,CASSHQGEGTQYF
-,TRBJ2-5,TRBV5-1,TRBD1,TGCGCCAGCAGCGGACAAGGACAGGTTTTTGGAGAGACCCAGTACTTC,CASSGQGQVFGETQYF
-,TRBJ1-1,TRBV5-1,-,TGCGCCAGCAGCGAGGGACCGTTCACCACTGAAGCTTTCTTT,CASSEGPFTTEAFF
many,TRBJ2-2,TRBV5-1,TRBD2,TGCGCCAGCAGCTCTGTCCGGGGGGACACCGGGGAGCTGTTTTTT,CASSSVRGDTGELFF
many,TRBJ2-7,TRBV7-9,TRBD1,TGTGCCAGCAGCTTAGCCTGGGACAGGGTAATTCGCGAGCAGTACTTC,CASSLAWDRVIREQYF